This T cell receptor (beta chain) was identified during a study of blood T cell repertoires in COVID-19. This clone has at least ten counts. The CDR3 totals 20 residues. The germline V gene has CDR1 LGHDT and CDR2 YNNKEL (reference sequence). V dropped 3 bases and J dropped 3; count of bases not matched to a gene: 18. Sequencing was performed with immunoSEQ multiplex PCR; in TCRdb, only in-frame clones are kept and a portion is missing. This table holds 120,000 or so clones, roughly four fifths found once. This chain connects TRBV3-1 (or the pseudogene TRBV3-2) to TRBJ2-1, with TRBD2 matching over 9 bases. Sample: peripheral blood. The sequence was obtained from a human donor in a cohort sampled during active COVID-19. The chain's CDR3 is CASSHTGDRSSSGVYNEQFF. CDR3 coding DNA: TGTGCCAGCAGCCATACCGGTGACAGAAGCTCTAGCGGGGTCTACAATGAGCAGTTCTTC.